One and the same sample provided the 6 T cell receptor beta chains below, sequenced in a study of blood T cell repertoires in COVID-19. Produced via immunoSEQ multiplex PCR; TCRdb's table is partial and in-frame only. There are about 200,000 clones in the sample; 83% occur only once, and about 4.8% lies in the top ten. The sample comprised PBMCs or T cells enriched from blood (not recorded which). The receptors originated from a woman in her 50s who had been exposed to COVID-19.

The chain employs TRBV7-2 and TRBJ1-1; D is ambiguous. This CDR3 has 14 residues. Germline lookup yields CDR1 SGHTA and CDR2 FQGNSA. Trimming pared 2 bases from V and 4 bases from J, leaving 11 bases between. This CDR3 is CASSLNAGITEAFF. The CDR3 region has the DNA TGTGCCAGCAGCTTAAATGCAGGAATCACTGAAGCTTTCTTT.

The genes are TRBV27 and TRBJ1-5; D not certain. The V gene lost 5 bases and the J gene lost 7 bases, with 12 bases spanning the gap. Germline CDR1 MNHEY, CDR2 SMNVEV (reference sequence). The CDR3 has 13 amino acids. The CDR3 DNA follows: TGTGCCAGCAGTCCCTCACAACGACAGCCCCAGCATTTT. Its translation: CASSPSQRQPQHF.

V is TRBV5-4 and J is TRBJ2-6; a weak D match, TRBD1 (5 bases). V lost 2 bases and J 0 bases, leaving 18 bases between the germline ends. CDR3 length: 19 amino acids. Germline V gives CDR1 SGHNT, CDR2 YYREEE (reference sequence). CDR3 amino acids: CASSLRNTGGYSGANVLTF. The DNA for the CDR3 is TGTGCCAGCAGCTTAAGGAACACAGGCGGTTACTCTGGGGCCAACGTCCTGACTTTC.

CDR3 nucleotide sequence: TGTGCCAGCAGTTTACCGCACACCACTGAAGCTTTCTTT. Its protein is CASSLPHTTEAFF. The V call is TRBV28, the J call TRBJ1-1; D is ambiguous. The CDR3 has 13 amino acids. V lost 2 bases to trimming and J lost 4 bases, with 8 bases between them. Germline CDR1 and CDR2: MDHEN and SYDVKM.

This sequence joins TRBV19 and TRBJ1-5; 9 nucleotides match TRBD1. J gave up 7 bases and V 9 bases, and 7 bases lay outside the gene matches. The germline gives CDR1 LNHDA, CDR2 SQIVND (reference sequence). This CDR3 is built from 13 residues. CDR3 nucleotides: TGTGCCAGCGCCGGGACAGGGACACAGCCCCAGCATTTT. Translated, it gives CASAGTGTQPQHF.

V gene TRBV6-1 combines with J gene TRBJ2-7; the D is unclear. Per the germline V gene, CDR1 is MNHNS and CDR2 is SASEGT. The CDR3 runs to 15 residues. Trimming removed 1 base at V and 0 bases at J, with 10 bases between. The CDR3, as DNA: TGTGCCAGCAGTGAAGGGCTTCGGAGCTCCTACGAGCAGTACTTC. Translating it yields CASSEGLRSSYEQYF.